The 11 T cell receptor beta chains below come from one sample, sequenced in a study of T cell clones after liver transplantation. Clones were sequenced by immunoSEQ multiplex PCR, and TCRdb holds only the in-frame ones, with some missing. The sample consists of about 51,000 clones, 80% to 90% of them appearing once. Sequencing used CD8+ T cells from blood, obtained 12 months after liver transplant. These receptors all come from a human patient who received a liver transplant. Some T cells may possibly be graft donor cells.

The chain's CDR3 is CASSPGGVNEQFF. In nucleotides, the CDR3 is TGTGCCAGCAGCCCGGGAGGTGTCAATGAGCAGTTCTTC. The rearrangement joins TRBV7-9 to TRBJ2-1; 7 bases line up with TRBD2. CDR3 length: 13 residues. The J segment lost 6 bases and the V segment lost 5 bases, leaving 4 bases of the junction unmatched. Germline CDR1 is SEHNR and CDR2 is FQNEAQ (reference sequence).

The rearrangement uses TRBV4-1 and TRBJ2-3; D remains ambiguous. The CDR3 runs 15 residues. Germline CDR1 reads MGHRA; CDR2 reads YSYEKL. Trimming shortened V by 0 bases and J by 1 base, and 8 bases separated the two germline ends. The CDR3 protein is CASSQDRGGTDTQYF. Here the CDR3 DNA reads TGCGCCAGCAGCCAAGATCGAGGTGGCACAGATACGCAGTATTTT.

The J gene is TRBJ2-7, the V gene TRBV7-8; 15 bases are shared with TRBD2. Germline CDR1 SGHVS, CDR2 FQNEAQ. Trimming took 5 bases from V and 4 from J; bases not matched to a gene: 3. The CDR3 has 15 residues. The CDR3 DNA reads TGTGCCAGCAGCCCGGGGACTAGCGGGGGGTACGAGCAGTACTTC. It specifies CASSPGTSGGYEQYF.

The V gene is TRBV7-9, the J gene TRBJ2-5; 11 nucleotides agree with TRBD2. Germline assignment: CDR1 SEHNR and CDR2 FQNEAQ (reference sequence). Trimming cost V 1 base and J 4 bases; bases outside gene matches: 5. The CDR3 length is 16 residues. The CDR3 protein is CASSLGLAGGSETQYF. CDR3 DNA sequence: TGTGCCAGCAGCTTAGGGCTAGCGGGAGGATCAGAGACCCAGTACTTC.

This clone was observed a single time. The same CDR3 also results from other DNA sequences found in this sample. J is TRBJ2-1 and V is TRBV27; 15 bases fit TRBD2. There are 15 residues in the CDR3. CDR1 MNHEY and CDR2 SMNVEV come from the germline V gene (reference sequence). V lost 2 bases, J lost 7 bases, and 0 bases stayed unmatched. The CDR3 DNA reads as TGTGCCAGCAGTTTAGGACTAGCGGGAGGGAATGAGCAGTTCTTC. Translation: CASSLGLAGGNEQFF.

The V gene is TRBV19, the J gene TRBJ2-5; D could derive from TRBD1 or TRBD2 (6 bases each). The CDR3 is 16 residues long. Germline CDR1 LNHDA, CDR2 SQIVND (reference sequence). V lost 0 bases to trimming and J lost 4 bases, with 15 bases between them. CDR3 loop: CASSIDLSGGGETQYF. Written as DNA, the CDR3 is TGTGCCAGTAGTATAGATCTTAGCGGAGGGGGAGAGACCCAGTACTTC.

The chain uses TRBV29-1 and TRBJ1-5, with 10 nucleotides matching TRBD1. With 4 bases clipped from V and 4 bases from J, the junction kept 1 base outside the gene matches. The CDR3 totals 13 residues. Looked up from germline, CDR1 is SQVTM and CDR2 is ANQGSEA. Here the CDR3 reads CSVGTGGNQPQHF. Written as DNA, the CDR3 is TGCAGCGTTGGGACAGGGGGTAATCAGCCCCAGCATTTT.

V is TRBV28 and J is TRBJ2-7; TRBD2 agrees at 12 bases. CDR1 MDHEN and CDR2 SYDVKM come from the germline V gene. There are 15 residues in the CDR3. Trimming removed 3 bases from V and 4 bases from J; junction bases left unmatched: 4. The CDR3 nucleotides read TGTGCCAGCAGTTTTCGCCTAGCGGGAGGGTACGAGCAGTACTTC. This encodes CASSFRLAGGYEQYF.

In this sample, this clone turned up once. The chain carries TRBV15 and TRBJ1-1, with D possibly TRBD1 on 5 matching bases. Between the trimmed V and J ends, which lost 3 bases and 8 bases, there was a span of 10 bases. The CDR3 is 12 amino acids. Germline CDR1 LNHNV, CDR2 YYDKDF (reference sequence). CDR3: CATSSPNREAFF. CDR3 in DNA: TGTGCCACCAGCAGCCCAAACAGGGAAGCTTTCTTT.

Concerning this clone itself: Other DNA sequences within the sample encode an identical CDR3. The chain recombines TRBV28 with TRBJ2-5; D might be TRBD2 (7 bases). Germline V gene data show CDR1 as MDHEN and CDR2 as SYDVKM. V was trimmed by 5 bases and J by 5 bases, leaving 12 bases between them. This CDR3 contains 13 residues. CDR3 nucleotides: TGTGCCAGCAGTCTAGGGGGGGGTGAGACCCAGTACTTC. This encodes CASSLGGGETQYF.

This chain joins TRBV7-3 and TRBJ2-7, with 10 positions matching TRBD1. There are 14 residues in the CDR3. V lost 5 bases to trimming and J lost 2 bases; unmatched junction nucleotides: 3. Looked up from germline, CDR1 is SGHTA and CDR2 is FQGTGA. The CDR3: CASSPGTGAYEQYF. CDR3 bases: TGTGCCAGCAGCCCAGGGACAGGGGCCTACGAGCAGTACTTC.